Reported below is one T cell receptor (beta chain). Time point of the sample: patch test 3, about 24 weeks after DPC sensitization. Treatment indicated: therapeutic diphenylcyclopropenone sensitization with weekly scalp DPC. Germline loops: CDR1 SQVTM, CDR2 ANQGSEA. CDR3 size: 12 residues. V lost 5 bases, J lost 7 bases, and 4 bases stayed unmatched. This sample was taken from a study of human T cells and chemical hapten exposure. MiXCR, run by TCRdb on the RACE reads, gives a single entry per CDR3 protein. The sample contains about 82,000 distinct CDR3 sequences, 10% to 15% of which appear only once. The chain links TRBV29-1 to TRBJ1-4; 7 bases map to TRBD1. This clonotype was sampled from a woman in her forties or fifties with alopecia areata. Some clones in this sample may be carry-over from other donors' samples. The starting material was whole blood, obtained in connection with sensitization to the hapten diphenylcyclopropenone (DPC). CDR3 sequence reads: CSVRDSTEKLFF. CDR3 nucleotides: TGCAGCGTTAGGGACAGCACTGAAAAACTGTTTTTT.